The present T cell receptor beta chain was sequenced within a study of control samples from healthy donors and cancer patients. The data were produced by immunoSEQ multiplex PCR, yet TCRdb's version contains in-frame clones alone and is incomplete. This table holds about 120,000 clones, about nine tenths found once. The CDR3 runs 13 residues. Trimming stripped 4 bases from V and 2 bases from J, with 7 bases between. The germline CDR1 and CDR2 sequences are SNHLY and FYNNEI. The source material was blood. This TCR was recovered from a man aged 35-49 years in good health. The chain uses TRBV2 and TRBJ2-3; D not resolved. DNA for the CDR3: TGTGCCAGCAGTGGGCCTAACACAGATACGCAGTATTTT. This translates into CASSGPNTDTQYF. Full variable domain (remainder filled in from reference TRBV2 and TRBJ2-3): EPEVTQTPSHQVTQMGQEVILRCVPISNHLYFYWYRQILGQKVEFLVSFYNNEISEKSEIFDDQFSVERPDGSNFTLKIRSTKLEDSAMYFCASSGPNTDTQYFGPGTRLTVL.